The entry below gives a single T cell receptor beta chain sequence along with its context. Sequenced by immunoSEQ multiplex PCR; TCRdb stores in-frame clones only, minus some. The sample lists fewer than 400,000 clones, 80% to 90% seen once, with 2.2% in the top ten. This specimen belongs to a study of blood T cell repertoires in COVID-19. On the study more broadly: T cells, B-cell-depleted T cells, or PBMCs provided the cDNA or gDNA that served as material.

Participant ages covered roughly 18 to 89 years across about two dozen US areas. This sequence originates from a man aged 25 to 45 who had recovered from COVID-19. The sequenced material came from PBMCs or T cells enriched from blood (not recorded which).

The CDR3, as DNA: TGTGCCAGCAGCCGGGACAGGAGGTACGAGCAGTACTTC. Amino acids: CASSRDRRYEQYF. The gene calls are TRBV5-8 and TRBJ2-7; 8 bases are a match to TRBD1. V shed 4 bases and J 4 bases; nucleotides not matched to a gene: 4. Germline V gives CDR1 SGHTS, CDR2 YDEGEE. The CDR3 totals 13 residues.